The clone carrying this T cell receptor (beta chain) was detected only a few times. Its antigen remains unidentified. This specimen comes from a study of blood T cells in healthy people across ages. Points from the study as a whole: Higher naive T cell percentage went strongly together with higher TCR beta diversity. A greater number of naive CD4+ cells and higher diversity distinguished long-lived donors from aged donors.

It was with a sample-barcoded 5' primer and a J-beta primer mix that a second PCR of roughly 7 to 12 cycles was run. Each cDNA was tagged by a template-switch adaptor containing 12 random nucleotides. TCRdb reprocessed the 5' RACE reads via MiXCR and lists one record per CDR3 protein. The sample consists of roughly 1.7 million distinct CDR3 sequences, 30% to 35% of them appearing once. Trimming took off 5 bases at V and 7 bases at J, with 9 bases between the two ends. From germline, CDR1 is DFQATT and CDR2 SNEGSKA (reference sequence). The CDR3 spans 11 residues. Total RNA extraction produced at least 5.5 micrograms (per sample) for the study.

This TCR was recovered from a woman aged 30 to 39 in good health. Sequenced input: blood. The genes are TRBV20-1 and TRBJ1-5; D is perhaps TRBD1 (5 bases). In DNA form, the CDR3 reads TGCAGTGCTGGGGCAAGCCAGCCCCAGCATTTT. This gives the protein CSAGASQPQHF.